These 30 T cell receptor beta chains share one sample of origin, sequenced in a study of human T cells and chemical hapten exposure. The time point: pre-sensitization, week 0. Stated treatment: therapeutic diphenylcyclopropenone sensitization with weekly scalp DPC. In TCRdb, the RACE reads were re-called with MiXCR into one record per CDR3 protein. Seen here are about 110,000 distinct CDR3 sequences, around 12% observed once, and the top ten hold 1.5% to 2%. The sequencing used whole blood, collected in connection with sensitization to the hapten diphenylcyclopropenone (DPC). Receptor source: a woman aged 50 to 65 with alopecia areata. Some clones in this sample may be carry-over from other donors' samples.

This clonotype was counted a few times. The chain has TRBV7-2 and TRBJ2-3, with 9 positions matching TRBD1. With V trimmed by 4 bases and J by 3 bases, 5 bases remained unmatched. The CDR3 length is 15 residues. Germline CDR1 and CDR2: SGHTA and FQGNSA. The CDR3 bases are TGTGCCAGCAGCTCCCACAGGGGGCAGACAGATACGCAGTATTTT. Translated: CASSSHRGQTDTQYF.

This clonotype was seen a few times. This rearrangement joins TRBV4-1 to TRBJ2-3; D remains unclear. Trimming removed 4 bases at V and 4 bases at J, with 21 bases between. This CDR3 comprises 17 residues. Germline CDR1 MGHRA, CDR2 YSYEKL. The CDR3 DNA sequence: TGCGCCAGCAGCCTACCCCTCGACCCGAAGGTGGCAGATACGCAGTATTTT. This translates into CASSLPLDPKVADTQYF.

This sequence joins TRBV9 and TRBJ2-7, with D unresolved. Germline lookup yields CDR1 SGDLS and CDR2 YYNGEE. The CDR3 runs 13 residues. The V end lost 0 bases, the J end lost 5 bases, and 9 bases lay between the germline ends. The CDR3 nucleotides are TGTGCCAGCAGCGTAGAGGCTAGGGACGAGCAGTACTTC. Translated: CASSVEARDEQYF.

The rearrangement joins TRBV27 to TRBJ2-1, with TRBD2 matching 10 bases. CDR3 length: 13 residues. Losses at the gene ends were 3 bases for V and 10 bases for J; bases not matched to a gene: 3. CDR1 and CDR2 (germline): MNHEY, SMNVEV (reference sequence). In DNA form, the CDR3 reads TGTGCCAGCAGTTTCCAGGGACTAGCGGAGCAGTTCTTC. It is translated as CASSFQGLAEQFF.

The CDR3, as DNA: TGTGCCAGCAGCTTAAATACCGGGGGCCGTGCTGATCAGCCCCAGCATTTT. Protein: CASSLNTGGRADQPQHF. The chain recombines TRBV7-8 with TRBJ1-5; a possible D gene is TRBD1 (6 bases). Trimming removed 2 bases at V and 5 bases at J, with 19 bases between. This CDR3 has 17 residues. Germline CDR1 and CDR2: SGHVS and FQNEAQ.

J is TRBJ2-3 and V is TRBV7-6; D gene uncertain. Trimming cost V 0 bases and J 2 bases, with 9 bases left between them. This CDR3 comprises 15 residues. In germline, CDR1 is SGHVS, CDR2 FNYEAQ. In DNA, the CDR3 is TGTGCCAGCAGCTTAGCGCTCCCCAACACAGATACGCAGTATTTT. This codes for CASSLALPNTDTQYF.

The rearrangement links TRBV18 to TRBJ2-3; D perhaps matches TRBD1 (6 bases). CDR1 is KGHSH, CDR2 LQKENI, per germline. V was clipped by 4 bases and J by 6 bases, with 14 bases between them. The CDR3 runs 14 residues. This chain's CDR3 is CASSLFPQGDTQYF. The CDR3 nucleotides read TGTGCCAGCTCACTTTTCCCCCAGGGGGATACGCAGTATTTT.

A single count supports this clonotype. One junction end disagrees with the germline gene, perhaps due to a read error. The genes are TRBV4-2 and TRBJ1-4, with D maybe TRBD1 (5 bases). The germline V gene has CDR1 LGHNA and CDR2 YNFKEQ. The CDR3 consists of 14 residues. This CDR3 reads CASSQGQFNEKLFF. The CDR3 DNA is TGTGCCAGCAGCCAAGGACAGTTCAATGAGAAACTGTTTTTT.

This clonotype has a count of ten or more. V usage is TRBV14 and J usage is TRBJ1-6; D is undetermined. Between the trimmed V and J ends, which lost 4 bases and 6 bases, there was a span of 10 bases. Germline V gene sequence: CDR1 SGHDN, CDR2 FVKESK. The CDR3 loop spans 14 amino acids. The DNA of the CDR3 is TGTGCCAGCAGCCGAGAGGTTATTAATTCACCCCTCCACTTT. As protein: CASSREVINSPLHF.

This clonotype was counted a few times. CDR3 nucleotide sequence: TGTGCCAGTACCAGCATGAACACCGGGGAGCTGTTTTTT. Its protein is CASTSMNTGELFF. This chain connects TRBV19 to TRBJ2-2; D call uncertain. This CDR3 contains 13 residues. Deletions cut 7 bases from V and 1 base from J, with 7 bases between. Germline V gene data show CDR1 as LNHDA and CDR2 as SQIVND (reference sequence).

This clonotype was counted a few times. The rearrangement joins TRBV12-3 or TRBV12-4 to TRBJ2-5; D could derive from TRBD1 or TRBD2 (6 bases each). This CDR3 is built from 15 residues. V lost 6 bases and J lost 0, with 14 bases in between. CDR3 sequence (DNA): TGTGCCAGCAGACGCGGGACACAGTACCAAGAGACCCAGTACTTC. Encoded protein: CASRRGTQYQETQYF.

This clonotype was observed a handful of times. The chain carries TRBV10-2 and TRBJ2-1; 12 bases line up with TRBD2. With 7 bases clipped from V and 4 bases from J, the junction kept 14 bases outside the gene matches. The CDR3 loop spans 18 amino acids. Germline V gene lookup returns CDR1 WSHSY and CDR2 SAAADI. In DNA, the CDR3 is TGCGCCAGCATTCCCGGACTAGCGGGGACCAGCGGTTACAATGAGCAGTTCTTC. This codes for CASIPGLAGTSGYNEQFF.

This clonotype was seen more than once but under ten times. The CDR3 DNA reads TGTGCCAGCAGCAGGCACCAGGCGGGGGATACGCAGTATTTT. Residues: CASSRHQAGDTQYF. This chain connects TRBV3-1 to TRBJ2-3; TRBD2 might be the D (6 bases). The germline V gene encodes CDR1 LGHDT and CDR2 YNNKEL (reference sequence). V shed 5 bases and J shed 6 bases, with 15 bases lying between them. The CDR3 loop spans 14 amino acids.

DNA for the CDR3: TGTGCCAGCAGCCTAACACAGTCTACCGGGGAGCTGTTTTTT. It encodes CASSLTQSTGELFF. V is TRBV14 and J is TRBJ2-2, with D hard to call. V lost 4 bases and J lost 5, with 11 bases in between. The CDR3 extends over 14 amino acids. Per the germline V gene, CDR1 is SGHDN and CDR2 is FVKESK.

V gene TRBV28 combines with J gene TRBJ1-1; weak D call: TRBD1 (5 bases). The germline V gene has CDR1 MDHEN and CDR2 SYDVKM. V was clipped by 7 bases and J by 5 bases, with 8 bases between them. CDR3 length: 11 amino acids. For the CDR3, the DNA is TGTGCCAGCACCGCAGGGACTGAAGCTTTCTTT. Its translation is CASTAGTEAFF.

There are a few counts of this clonotype. The CDR3 here is CASSPGQGANLNTEAFF. CDR3 nucleotides: TGTGCCAGCTCACCGGGACAGGGGGCGAATCTTAACACTGAAGCTTTCTTT. V usage is TRBV18 and J usage is TRBJ1-1; 12 nucleotides line up with TRBD1. V shed 3 bases, J shed 2 bases, and the junction held 7 bases outside the gene matches. The CDR3 runs 17 residues. Germline values: CDR1 KGHSH, CDR2 LQKENI.

The chain links TRBV6-6 to TRBJ2-6; D is uncertain. The V end was cut by 0 bases, the J end by 2 bases, with 8 bases between. In germline, CDR1 is MNHNY, CDR2 SVGAGI (reference sequence). This CDR3 spans 16 amino acids. The CDR3 nucleotides read TGTGCCAGCAGTTACTCGAACGGGCCTGGGGCCAACGTCCTGACTTTC. Encoded protein: CASSYSNGPGANVLTF.

The chain links TRBV7-9 to TRBJ2-5; D ambiguous. Trimming stripped 5 bases from V and 3 bases from J, with 13 bases between. The CDR3 runs to 14 residues. CDR1 SEHNR and CDR2 FQNEAQ come from the germline V gene (reference sequence). CDR3 bases: TGTGCCAGCAGCCTCCTGACTTCCGAAGAGACCCAGTACTTC. Protein: CASSLLTSEETQYF.

The chain is built from TRBV7-9 and TRBJ2-7; D may match TRBD1 or TRBD2 (6 bases each). The length of the CDR3 is 12 residues. Germline CDR1 is SEHNR and CDR2 is FQNEAQ (reference sequence). The V and J ends lost 4 bases and 12 bases respectively, with 16 bases between them. The CDR3 here is CASSSGDTLGYF. CDR3 bases: TGTGCCAGCAGCTCGGGGGACACCCTGGGGTACTTC.

This clonotype was counted many times. The rearrangement links TRBV29-1 to TRBJ2-7; no firm D call. CDR1 is SQVTM, CDR2 ANQGSEA, per germline. The CDR3 loop spans 13 amino acids. Trimming cost V 6 bases and J 3 bases, with 15 bases left between them. The CDR3 region has the DNA TGCAGCGTGAGGAAGCGCGACGACTACGAGCAGTACTTC. It encodes CSVRKRDDYEQYF.

The rearrangement links TRBV28 to TRBJ2-7, with D tentatively TRBD2 (5 bases). This CDR3 comprises 11 residues. The V end lost 4 bases, the J end lost 9 bases, and 10 bases lay between the germline ends. Per the germline V gene, CDR1 is MDHEN and CDR2 is SYDVKM. The CDR3 reads CASSSREGQYF. In DNA form, the CDR3 reads TGTGCCAGCAGTTCCCGGGAAGGGCAGTACTTC.

The chain combines TRBV6-5 with TRBJ2-5; TRBD1 aligns across 8 bases. Germline trimming cut 6 bases from V and 5 bases from J; bases unmatched to any gene: 14. Germline lookup yields CDR1 MNHEY and CDR2 SVGAGI. The CDR3 is made up of 16 amino acids. This CDR3 reads CASRSGTGGVGETQYF. CDR3 DNA: TGTGCCAGCAGGTCCGGGACAGGAGGCGTTGGGGAGACCCAGTACTTC.

This clonotype was seen a few times. The chain links TRBV29-1 to TRBJ1-1; 9 bases map to TRBD1. Germline V CDR1 and CDR2: SQVTM, ANQGSEA. This CDR3 has 12 amino acids. V trimming: 6 bases; J trimming: 11 bases; junction bases outside the gene matches: 10. The CDR3, as DNA: TGCAGCGTAAAGCCGGGACAGGGAATGGCTTTCTTT. Translation: CSVKPGQGMAFF.

This clonotype came up a few times. The chain carries TRBV12-3 or TRBV12-4 and TRBJ1-1; weak D call: TRBD1 (5 bases). This CDR3 region has 14 residues. Trimming removed 1 base at V and 0 bases at J, with 6 bases between. The CDR3 coding sequence is TGTGCCAGCAGTTTAGGACAGATGAACACTGAAGCTTTCTTT. Its protein product is CASSLGQMNTEAFF.

In its sample, this clonotype was seen a few times. The chain is built from TRBV7-6 and TRBJ1-1; no clear D gene. V was pared by 5 bases and J by 0 bases, with 16 bases between. Germline CDR1 and CDR2: SGHVS and FNYEAQ. This CDR3 comprises 16 residues. CDR3 residues: CASSRFTTGMNTEAFF. CDR3 bases: TGTGCCAGCAGCAGATTCACGACGGGGATGAACACTGAAGCTTTCTTT.

This clonotype showed up many times. The rearrangement uses TRBV27 and TRBJ2-5, with D tentatively TRBD1 (5 bases). Germline values: CDR1 MNHEY, CDR2 SMNVEV (reference sequence). This CDR3 spans 14 amino acids. V shed 1 base and J shed 5 bases, with 11 bases lying between them. CDR3 in DNA: TGTGCCAGCAGTTTATTAGCAGGGTGGGAGACCCAGTACTTC. It is translated as CASSLLAGWETQYF.

This clonotype has a count of ten or more. DNA of the CDR3: TGTGCCAGCAGCCAAGATAGGGGTCAGCCCCAGCATTTT. Translating gives CASSQDRGQPQHF. The chain joins TRBV3-1 to TRBJ1-5; D may be TRBD1 (5 bases). The CDR3 is 13 residues long. The germline CDR1 and CDR2 sequences are LGHDT and YNNKEL (reference sequence). V lost 0 bases, J lost 6 bases, and 6 bases lay in between.

The table lists this clonotype with many counts. The J gene is TRBJ2-7, the V gene TRBV5-8; 11 bases map to TRBD1. Per germline, CDR1 SGHTS and CDR2 YDEGEE. The CDR3 sequence is 16 residues long. V lost 4 bases, J lost 7 bases, and 13 bases stayed unmatched. CDR3 sequence reads: CASSPVGGQGVQEQYF. The CDR3 DNA reads TGTGCCAGCAGCCCGGTCGGGGGACAGGGGGTCCAAGAGCAGTACTTC. Using reference TRBV5-8 and TRBJ2-7 for the parts outside the CDR3, the full variable domain is EAGVTQSPTHLIKTRGQQATLRCSPISGHTSVYWYQQALGLGLQFLLWYDEGEERNRGNFPPRFSGRQFPNYSSELNVNALELEDSALYLCASSPVGGQGVQEQYFGPGTRLTVT.

Only a few counts were recorded for this clonotype. This chain connects TRBV28 to TRBJ1-6; 9 bases line up with TRBD1. The J segment lost 5 bases and the V segment lost 7 bases, leaving 6 bases of the junction unmatched. The CDR3 totals 15 residues. The germline CDR1 and CDR2 sequences are MDHEN and SYDVKM. The CDR3 DNA reads as TGTGCCAGCAACCCCCGGGACAGGGATAATTCACCCCTCCACTTT. Amino acids: CASNPRDRDNSPLHF.

This clonotype was picked up a small number of times. This rearrangement joins TRBV28 to TRBJ2-1; 7 nucleotides line up with TRBD2. The V gene end was trimmed by 6 bases and the J gene end by 0 bases; junction bases not matched to a gene: 8. Germline V gene sequence: CDR1 MDHEN, CDR2 SYDVKM. There are 16 residues in the CDR3. CDR3 region: CASRKAGYSSYNEQFF. Written as DNA, the CDR3 is TGTGCCAGCAGAAAAGCGGGGTACAGCTCCTACAATGAGCAGTTCTTC.